This T cell receptor (beta chain) originates from a study of blood T cell repertoires in COVID-19. Across the whole study: The cDNA or gDNA used as material had been derived from T cells, B-cell-depleted T cells, or PBMCs.

Per the study methods: Quantification of nucleated cells was approximated via reference gene primer amplification. TCRdb's copy holds only in-frame clones and misses some; the assay was immunoSEQ multiplex PCR. Clonal size and the V and J genes are those of that table, whereas D and trimming came from the DNA. The sample has about 210,000 clones, 84% seen once; the top ten hold under 4%. Cohort assignment relied on participant-reported clinical history. All exposed participants met a person with COVID-19 within 2 weeks before entering the study. The ends lost 4 bases at V and 5 bases at J; junction bases unmatched: 9. The length of the CDR3 is 15 residues. Germline V CDR1 and CDR2: SGHAT, FQNNGV.

The sequence was collected from a woman between 25 and 40 years old who had been exposed to COVID-19. This rearrangement joins TRBV11-2 to TRBJ2-5, with TRBD1 matching 8 bases. Sequencing was performed on PBMCs or T cells enriched from blood (not recorded which). The CDR3 spells CASSSTGVFSETQYF. The CDR3 bases are TGTGCCAGCAGCTCGACAGGGGTGTTTTCGGAGACCCAGTACTTC.